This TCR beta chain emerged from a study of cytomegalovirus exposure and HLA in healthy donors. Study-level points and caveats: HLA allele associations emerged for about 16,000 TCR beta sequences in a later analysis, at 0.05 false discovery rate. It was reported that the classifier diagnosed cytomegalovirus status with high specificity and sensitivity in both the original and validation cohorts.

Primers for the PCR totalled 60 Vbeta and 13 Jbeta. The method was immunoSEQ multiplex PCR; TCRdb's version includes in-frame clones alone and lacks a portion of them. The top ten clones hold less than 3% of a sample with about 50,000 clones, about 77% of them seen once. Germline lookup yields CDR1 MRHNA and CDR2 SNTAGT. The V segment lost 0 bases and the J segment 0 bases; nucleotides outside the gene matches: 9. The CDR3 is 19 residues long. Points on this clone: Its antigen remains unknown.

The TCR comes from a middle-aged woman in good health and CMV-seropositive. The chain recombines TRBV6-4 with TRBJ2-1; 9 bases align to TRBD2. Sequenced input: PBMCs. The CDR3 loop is CASSDSVRGGICSYNEQFF. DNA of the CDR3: TGTGCCAGCAGTGACTCGGTGCGGGGGGGGATATGCTCCTACAATGAGCAGTTCTTC.